This T cell receptor (beta chain) was identified in a study of cytomegalovirus exposure and HLA in healthy donors. Study results and caveats: Most TCR sequences showed up rarely, but some public TCRs showed up in many donors. The study recorded about 150 TCR beta chains that were cytomegalovirus-associated. Highly shared sequence variants in one cluster were likely a sequencing artifact. Excluded: some indistinguishable V segments such as TRBV6-2 and TRBV6-3.

The study ran its PCR with 60 Vbeta and 13 Jbeta primers. Sequencing was performed with immunoSEQ multiplex PCR; in TCRdb, only in-frame clones are kept and a portion is missing. The sample lists 40,000 to 50,000 clones; about 72% were seen once. A remark on this clone: Its specificity is unknown.

V lost 1 base to trimming and J lost 1 base, with 4 bases between them. The CDR3 has 13 residues. Germline values: CDR1 SGHVS, CDR2 FQNEAQ. This sequence was found in a man aged 25-45 years in good health and CMV-seronegative. This chain joins TRBV7-8 and TRBJ1-1; D remains unclear. Sequencing was performed on PBMCs. The CDR3 here is CASSLVRNTEAFF. Here the CDR3 DNA reads TGTGCCAGCAGCTTAGTCAGGAACACTGAAGCTTTCTTT.